Reported below is one TCR beta chain. The antigen is not known. The CDR3 sequence is 11 residues long. V lost 1 base and J 5 bases, leaving 2 bases between the germline ends. Germline assignment: CDR1 SNHLY and CDR2 FYNNEI. The record originates from a study of OX40 agonist ivuxolimab in advanced cancers. Study outcomes and limitations: The expanded peripheral T cells' antigen specificity was not determined.

Method: immunoSEQ multiplex PCR; TCRdb's copy keeps in-frame clones and lacks some. The table includes 37,000 or so clones, about 90% detected once. The origin of this receptor is an adult with an advanced solid tumor such as melanoma, head and neck, liver or kidney cancer. This sample comprised CD4+ or CD8+ T cells sorted from blood, obtained in a trial of the OX40 agonist ivuxolimab. The genes are TRBV2 and TRBJ2-5, with D unclear. The CDR3, as DNA: TGTGCCAGCAGTGAAGTGGAGACCCAGTACTTC. Translation: CASSEVETQYF. Full variable domain (remainder filled in from reference TRBV2 and TRBJ2-5): EPEVTQTPSHQVTQMGQEVILRCVPISNHLYFYWYRQILGQKVEFLVSFYNNEISEKSEIFDDQFSVERPDGSNFTLKIRSTKLEDSAMYFCASSEVETQYFGPGTRLLVL.